The clone carrying this T cell receptor (beta chain) was seen once. This sequence may be a read error, since a much larger clone differs from it by one base. This entry comes from a study of blood T cells in healthy people across ages. A sample-barcoded 5' primer and a J-beta primer mix were used in a second PCR of about 7 to 12 cycles. TCRdb processed the 5' RACE reads anew with MiXCR; each CDR3 protein has one entry. The profile shows about 730,000 distinct CDR3 sequences, roughly 41% of them singletons. Donation came from healthy Caucasian individuals in Russia who were aged 6 to 90. The total RNA that was extracted per sample amounted to at least 5.5 micrograms. Germline assignment: CDR1 MNHEY and CDR2 SMNVEV (reference sequence). The V segment lost 8 bases and the J segment 11 bases; nucleotides outside the gene matches: 13. CDR3 length: 13 residues.

This TCR was recovered from a woman in her fifties or sixties in good health. V usage is TRBV27 and J usage is TRBJ2-7; 9 bases agree with TRBD2. Sequenced material: blood. The CDR3 protein is CASRKAGGTREYF. Here the CDR3 DNA reads TGTGCCAGCCGAAAAGCGGGAGGTACCAGGGAGTACTTC.